The next 25 T cell receptor beta chains were all read from a single sample in a study of blood T cell repertoires in COVID-19. Libraries were prepared by immunoSEQ multiplex PCR; TCRdb keeps only in-frame clonotypes and omits some of them. The sample holds tens of thousands of clones, roughly nine tenths seen once. Material: peripheral blood. The receptor source for this set is a woman aged 60-75 years with active or convalescent COVID-19.

This clone was seen just once. The chain employs TRBV28 and TRBJ1-5, with TRBD1 matching over 8 bases. The CDR3 spans 12 residues. The V segment lost 8 bases and the J segment 9 bases; nucleotides outside the gene matches: 6. The V gene's germline CDR1 is MDHEN and CDR2 SYDVKM. CDR3 sequence (DNA): TGTGCCAGCGCAGGGGGCCGAGGGCCCCAGCATTTT. Translating gives CASAGGRGPQHF.

This clone came up once. The rearrangement joins TRBV25-1 to TRBJ2-3; 11 nucleotides match TRBD1. After removal of 1 base from V and 1 base from J, the junction contained 4 bases not matched to a gene. This CDR3 is 17 amino acids long. Germline values: CDR1 MGHDK, CDR2 SYGVNS. The CDR3 region is CASSESGTGGGTDTQYF. CDR3 in DNA: TGTGCCAGCAGTGAATCTGGGACAGGGGGTGGCACAGATACGCAGTATTTT.

V is TRBV28 and J is TRBJ1-5; D remains ambiguous. CDR3 size: 15 residues. Per germline, CDR1 MDHEN and CDR2 SYDVKM. V was shortened by 6 bases and J by 0 bases, with 12 bases between the two germline ends. CDR3 coding DNA: TGTGCCAGCAGGGACTCAAGCTTTAGCAATCAGCCCCAGCATTTT. It encodes CASRDSSFSNQPQHF. The variable domain in full, completed from reference TRBV28 and TRBJ1-5, reads DVKVTQSSRYLVKRTGEKVFLECVQDMDHENMFWYRQDPGLGLRLIYFSYDVKMKEKGDIPEGYSVSREKKERFSLILESASTNQTSMYLCASRDSSFSNQPQHFGDGTRLSIL.

V usage is TRBV19 and J usage is TRBJ2-2; 10 nucleotides line up with TRBD1. V dropped 9 bases and J dropped 1; count of bases not matched to a gene: 5. CDR1 is LNHDA and CDR2 is SQIVND in the germline V gene (reference sequence). This CDR3 comprises 15 residues. The CDR3 sequence: CASRQGAMNTGELFF. CDR3 bases: TGTGCCAGCAGACAGGGGGCGATGAACACCGGGGAGCTGTTTTTT.

J is TRBJ1-3 and V is TRBV5-4, with 7 positions matching TRBD1. Trimming removed 2 bases from V and 0 bases from J; junction bases left unmatched: 11. Germline lookup yields CDR1 SGHNT and CDR2 YYREEE (reference sequence). This CDR3 spans 18 amino acids. Written as DNA, the CDR3 is TGTGCCAGCAGCTTTGCCCCGGTCAGGGGGTTCTCTGGAAACACCATATATTTT. It codes for CASSFAPVRGFSGNTIYF.

V gene TRBV19 combines with J gene TRBJ1-1, with D hard to call. CDR1 and CDR2 from the germline V gene are LNHDA and SQIVND (reference sequence). This CDR3 spans 12 amino acids. Deletions cut 4 bases from V and 1 base from J, with 4 bases between. The CDR3 sequence: CASSTRNTEAFF. Written as DNA, the CDR3 is TGTGCCAGTAGTACCCGGAACACTGAAGCTTTCTTT.

The V and J genes are TRBV6-5 and TRBJ1-3, with D hard to call. The CDR3 consists of 13 residues. Germline loops: CDR1 MNHEY, CDR2 SVGAGI. The V gene lost 7 bases and the J gene lost 0 bases, with 7 bases spanning the gap. The CDR3 loop is CASKTDSGNTIYF. CDR3 in DNA: TGTGCCAGCAAAACAGACTCTGGAAACACCATATATTTT.

The V gene is TRBV9, the J gene TRBJ2-3, with 14 bases matching TRBD2. The CDR3 consists of 20 residues. Trimming cost V 0 bases and J 1 base; bases outside gene matches: 10. Germline CDR1 SGDLS, CDR2 YYNGEE. DNA for the CDR3: TGTGCCAGCAGCGTAGGAGGACTAGCGGGGGGATGGGAGGGCACAGATACGCAGTATTTT. Translated, it gives CASSVGGLAGGWEGTDTQYF.

A single count supports this clone. The chain has TRBV15 and TRBJ1-5, with a tentative D call TRBD1 (5 bases). Per the germline V gene, CDR1 is LNHNV and CDR2 is YYDKDF (reference sequence). V lost 9 bases to trimming and J lost 5 bases, with 11 bases between them. The CDR3 is made up of 12 amino acids. In nucleotides, the CDR3 is TGTGCCACGCAGGGTAGGGATCAGCCCCAGCATTTT. Protein: CATQGRDQPQHF.

This chain uses TRBV5-6 with TRBJ1-2; D is ambiguous. Trimming stripped 1 base from V and 0 bases from J, with 16 bases between. From germline, CDR1 is SGHDT and CDR2 YYEEEE. The CDR3 contains 17 residues. The CDR3 DNA reads as TGTGCCAGCAGCTTGATCGGTGAACTCATTTCTAACTATGGCTACACCTTC. Protein sequence: CASSLIGELISNYGYTF.

The V gene is TRBV6-5, the J gene TRBJ1-4; tentatively, D is TRBD1 (6 bases). This CDR3 is built from 14 residues. V lost 6 bases to trimming and J lost 7 bases, with 15 bases between them. Germline CDR1 reads MNHEY; CDR2 reads SVGAGI. The CDR3 DNA follows: TGTGCCAGCAGATCAACAGGGTGGGGTGAAAAACTGTTTTTT. Translated: CASRSTGWGEKLFF.

This clone occurred once. J is TRBJ2-2 and V is TRBV19; D may be TRBD1 (5 bases). Germline V CDR1 and CDR2: LNHDA, SQIVND (reference sequence). The ends were cut back, 4 bases at V and 9 bases at J, with 12 bases in the middle. The CDR3 sequence is 13 residues long. The CDR3 loop is CASSTSPGWELFF. In DNA form, the CDR3 reads TGTGCCAGTAGTACTTCTCCAGGGTGGGAGCTGTTTTTT.

The chain couples TRBV2 to TRBJ1-2; 7 bases are shared with TRBD1. The CDR3 spans 14 residues. The junction had 5 bases not matched to a gene; V was cut back by 4 bases and J by 3 bases. CDR1 and CDR2 from the germline V gene are SNHLY and FYNNEI. The CDR3 spells CASSATRGDYGYTF. CDR3 sequence (DNA): TGTGCCAGCAGTGCGACCAGGGGGGACTATGGCTACACCTTC.

V is TRBV10-3 and J is TRBJ2-1; D possibly corresponds to TRBD1 (6 bases). The CDR3 sequence is 12 residues long. Germline assignment: CDR1 ENHRY and CDR2 SYGVKD. Trimming removed 5 bases at V and 10 bases at J, with 12 bases between. The CDR3 reads CAISSRGPEQFF. The CDR3, as DNA: TGTGCCATCAGTTCCAGGGGTCCAGAGCAGTTCTTC.

This sequence joins TRBV2 and TRBJ2-3, with D hard to call. V lost 8 bases and J 0 bases, leaving 9 bases between the germline ends. The CDR3 contains 13 residues. Germline V gives CDR1 SNHLY, CDR2 FYNNEI. The CDR3 DNA sequence: TGTGCCAGCGTGGCACGTAGCACAGATACGCAGTATTTT. Its protein product is CASVARSTDTQYF.

The chain has TRBV12-3 or TRBV12-4 and TRBJ1-1; D ambiguous. The CDR3 is made up of 13 amino acids. V dropped 6 bases and J dropped 1 base, with 9 bases sitting between them. In DNA form, the CDR3 reads TGTGCCAGCAGCCGGAGAGGGAACACTGAAGCTTTCTTT. This codes for CASSRRGNTEAFF.

This chain connects TRBV5-1 to TRBJ1-1; D call uncertain. Germline lookup yields CDR1 SGHRS and CDR2 YFSETQ. The CDR3 covers 12 residues. V lost 7 bases and J 6 bases, leaving 13 bases between the germline ends. The DNA of the CDR3 is TGCGCCAGCGGTCTTAACACCGCTGAAGCTTTCTTT. Residues: CASGLNTAEAFF.

The chain carries TRBV6-2 or TRBV6-3 and TRBJ2-5; a possible D gene is TRBD1 (7 bases). The CDR3 has 16 amino acids. Deletions cut 1 base from V and 2 bases from J, with 14 bases between. Germline V gene sequence: CDR1 MNHEY, CDR2 SVGEGT. CDR3 protein: CASSYYQGGGQETQYF. The CDR3 DNA follows: TGTGCCAGCAGTTACTACCAGGGGGGCGGTCAAGAGACCCAGTACTTC.

V is TRBV6-1 and J is TRBJ2-7; no clear D gene. The germline gives CDR1 MNHNS, CDR2 SASEGT. The germline V and J ends were trimmed by 1 base and 6 bases, with 10 bases remaining between them. The CDR3 runs 13 residues. CDR3: CASSEVRLGEQYF. The CDR3 bases are TGTGCCAGCAGTGAAGTCCGTCTAGGCGAGCAGTACTTC.

This chain links TRBV19 with TRBJ2-7, with 9 bases identical to TRBD1. The germline gives CDR1 LNHDA, CDR2 SQIVND (reference sequence). V lost 5 bases to trimming and J lost 4 bases; unmatched junction nucleotides: 9. This CDR3 comprises 15 residues. The CDR3 DNA follows: TGTGCCAGTAGTTCGACGACAGGGGGAATTTACGAGCAGTACTTC. Protein: CASSSTTGGIYEQYF.

The J gene is TRBJ1-2, the V gene TRBV4-1, with D tentatively TRBD1 (6 bases). The germline V gene encodes CDR1 MGHRA and CDR2 YSYEKL. V was trimmed by 2 bases and J by 4 bases, leaving 8 bases between them. The CDR3 contains 13 residues. The CDR3 nucleotides read TGCGCCAGCAGCCAACGGACAGCCTATGGCTACACCTTC. Amino acid sequence: CASSQRTAYGYTF.

The chain couples TRBV11-3 to TRBJ2-5; weak D call: TRBD1 (6 bases). Germline V gene data show CDR1 as SGHNT and CDR2 as YENEEA. This CDR3 is built from 15 residues. Between the trimmed V and J ends, which lost 1 base and 5 bases, there was a span of 14 bases. This chain's CDR3 is CASSLGARGSETQYF. In nucleotides, the CDR3 is TGTGCCAGCAGCTTAGGGGCCAGGGGAAGTGAGACCCAGTACTTC. Full variable domain (outside the CDR3, taken from reference TRBV11-3 and TRBJ2-5): EAGVVQSPRYKIIEKKQPVAFWCNPISGHNTLYWYLQNLGQGPELLIRYENEEAVDDSQLPKDRFSAERLKGVDSTLKIQPAELGDSAVYLCASSLGARGSETQYFGPGTRLLVL.

The chain carries TRBV27 and TRBJ1-6, with TRBD1 matching over 8 bases. Germline V gene sequence: CDR1 MNHEY, CDR2 SMNVEV (reference sequence). This CDR3 has 14 amino acids. Unmatched junction bases numbered 8, after V lost 7 bases and J lost 9 bases. The CDR3 DNA is TGTGCCAGCACATTCAGGGGGCTGGGTTCACCCCTCCACTTT. It specifies CASTFRGLGSPLHF.

The J gene is TRBJ1-2, the V gene TRBV28, with D hard to call. V was shortened by 7 bases and J by 4 bases, with 16 bases between the two germline ends. There are 14 residues in the CDR3. Germline CDR1 and CDR2: MDHEN and SYDVKM. The CDR3 is CASTVERGGYGYTF. The CDR3 coding sequence is TGTGCCAGCACCGTGGAACGCGGAGGCTATGGCTACACCTTC.

This clone was counted only a few times. This chain connects TRBV28 to TRBJ1-2, with 8 nucleotides matching TRBD1. CDR1 MDHEN and CDR2 SYDVKM come from the germline V gene. This CDR3 has 15 residues. J gave up 0 bases and V 4 bases, and 4 bases lay outside the gene matches. CDR3 nucleotides: TGTGCCAGCAGTTCAGGGACAGGAGCTAACTATGGCTACACCTTC. Its translation: CASSSGTGANYGYTF.